These 3 T cell receptor beta chains were sequenced from one sample in a study of blood T cell repertoires in COVID-19. The method was immunoSEQ multiplex PCR; TCRdb's version includes in-frame clones alone and lacks a portion of them. The sample has some 200,000 clones, approximately 90% seen once. The sequenced sample was PBMCs or T cells enriched from blood (not recorded which). All receptors derive from a woman aged 25 to 39 who had recovered from COVID-19.

This rearrangement joins TRBV15 to TRBJ2-5; TRBD2 might be the D (7 bases). The germline V and J ends were trimmed by 0 bases and 3 bases, with 14 bases remaining between them. Germline CDR1 is LNHNV and CDR2 is YYDKDF (reference sequence). The CDR3 loop spans 16 amino acids. DNA for the CDR3: TGTGCCACCAGCAGAGATTTCGGGGGGCACGAAGAGACCCAGTACTTC. It codes for CATSRDFGGHEETQYF.

This chain links TRBV2 with TRBJ2-2; a possible D gene is TRBD2 (5 bases). Trimming left V 8 bases short and J 2 bases short, with 12 bases between. The CDR3 length is 14 residues. Germline CDR1 reads SNHLY; CDR2 reads FYNNEI. The CDR3 here is CASQKRTNTGELFF. DNA of the CDR3: TGTGCCAGCCAGAAGCGGACCAACACCGGGGAGCTGTTTTTT. Combining the CDR3 with reference TRBV2 and TRBJ2-2 gives the whole variable domain EPEVTQTPSHQVTQMGQEVILRCVPISNHLYFYWYRQILGQKVEFLVSFYNNEISEKSEIFDDQFSVERPDGSNFTLKIRSTKLEDSAMYFCASQKRTNTGELFFGEGSRLTVL.

The chain employs TRBV3-1 (or the pseudogene TRBV3-2) and TRBJ1-6; 7 positions match TRBD1. CDR3 length equals 16 residues. V shed 2 bases and J 5 bases; nucleotides not matched to a gene: 6. Germline V gene data show CDR1 as LGHDT and CDR2 as YNNKEL (reference sequence). The CDR3 here is CASSQTRTGHNSPLHF. CDR3 nucleotides: TGTGCCAGCAGCCAAACAAGGACAGGACATAATTCACCCCTCCACTTT.